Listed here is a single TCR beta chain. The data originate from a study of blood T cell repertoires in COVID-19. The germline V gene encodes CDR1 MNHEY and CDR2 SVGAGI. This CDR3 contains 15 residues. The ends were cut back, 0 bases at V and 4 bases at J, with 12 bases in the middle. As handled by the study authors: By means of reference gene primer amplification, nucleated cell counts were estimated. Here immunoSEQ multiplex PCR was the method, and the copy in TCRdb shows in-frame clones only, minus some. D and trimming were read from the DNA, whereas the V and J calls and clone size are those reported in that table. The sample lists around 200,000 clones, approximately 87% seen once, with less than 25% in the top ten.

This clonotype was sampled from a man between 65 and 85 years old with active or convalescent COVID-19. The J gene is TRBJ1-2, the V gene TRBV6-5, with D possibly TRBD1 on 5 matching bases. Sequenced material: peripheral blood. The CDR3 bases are TGTGCCAGCAGTTACTCTGGCAGTAGGGGCTATGGCTACACCTTC. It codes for CASSYSGSRGYGYTF.